The sequence of this T cell receptor beta chain was determined in a study of CD8+CD57+ T cells in acquired aplastic anemia. General observations from the study: Shared by patients and controls, 25 to 30 CD8+ CDR3s were abundant in patients.

TCR beta VDJ and CDR3 were profiled, and genomic DNA was the template. TCRdb used MiXCR to reprocess the reads, holding one entry per CDR3 protein. The sample lists under 200,000 distinct CDR3 sequences, around three fifths occurring once. Turning to this clonotype: Its antigen is not known.

The clonotype originates from a human donor with severe aplastic anemia or a healthy control (not recorded which). The specimen was sorted CD4+, CD8+, or CD8+CD57+ T cells (not recorded which) from PBMCs.

CDR3 protein: CASSAGTSGNNEQFF. The DNA for the CDR3 is TGTGCCAGCAGCGCCGGGACTAGCGGAAACAATGAGCAGTTCTTC. This chain uses TRBV14 with TRBJ2-1, with 11 bases identical to TRBD2. The ends lost 5 bases at V and 5 bases at J; junction bases unmatched: 5. The germline V gene encodes CDR1 SGHDN and CDR2 FVKESK. The CDR3 has 15 amino acids.